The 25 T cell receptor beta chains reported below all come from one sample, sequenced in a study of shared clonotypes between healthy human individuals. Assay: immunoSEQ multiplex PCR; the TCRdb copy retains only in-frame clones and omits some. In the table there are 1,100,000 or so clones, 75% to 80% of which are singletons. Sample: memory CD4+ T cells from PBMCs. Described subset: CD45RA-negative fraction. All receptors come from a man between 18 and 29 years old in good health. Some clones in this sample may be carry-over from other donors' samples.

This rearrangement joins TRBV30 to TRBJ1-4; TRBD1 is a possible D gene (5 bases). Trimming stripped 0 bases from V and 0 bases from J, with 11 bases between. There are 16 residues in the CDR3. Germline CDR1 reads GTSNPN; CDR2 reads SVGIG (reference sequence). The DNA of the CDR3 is TGTGCCTGGAGTGTACTAAAAGGGGCAACTAATGAAAAACTGTTTTTT. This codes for CAWSVLKGATNEKLFF.

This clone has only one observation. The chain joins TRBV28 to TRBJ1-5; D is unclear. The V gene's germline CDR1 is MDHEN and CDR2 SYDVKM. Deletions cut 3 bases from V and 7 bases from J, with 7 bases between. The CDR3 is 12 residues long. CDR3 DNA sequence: TGTGCCAGCAGTTTTATCTACCAGCCCCAGCATTTT. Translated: CASSFIYQPQHF.

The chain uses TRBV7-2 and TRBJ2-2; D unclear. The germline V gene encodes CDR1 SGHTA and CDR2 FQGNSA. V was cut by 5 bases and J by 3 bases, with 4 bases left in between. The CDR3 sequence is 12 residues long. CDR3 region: CASSPDTGELFF. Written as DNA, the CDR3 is TGTGCCAGCAGCCCCGACACCGGGGAGCTGTTTTTT.

The DNA of the CDR3 is TGTGCCAGCAGCTACCAGGGGTACGATGAGCAGTTCTTC. Protein product: CASSYQGYDEQFF. The J gene is TRBJ2-1, the V gene TRBV7-8, with D tentatively TRBD1 (6 bases). V lost 4 bases, J lost 8 bases, and 12 bases lay in between. The CDR3 is 13 amino acids. Per the germline V gene, CDR1 is SGHVS and CDR2 is FQNEAQ.

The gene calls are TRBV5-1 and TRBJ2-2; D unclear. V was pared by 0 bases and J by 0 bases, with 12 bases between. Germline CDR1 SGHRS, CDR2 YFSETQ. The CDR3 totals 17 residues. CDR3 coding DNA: TGCGCCAGCAGCTTGGGGGCGACACTAACGAACACCGGGGAGCTGTTTTTT. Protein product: CASSLGATLTNTGELFF.

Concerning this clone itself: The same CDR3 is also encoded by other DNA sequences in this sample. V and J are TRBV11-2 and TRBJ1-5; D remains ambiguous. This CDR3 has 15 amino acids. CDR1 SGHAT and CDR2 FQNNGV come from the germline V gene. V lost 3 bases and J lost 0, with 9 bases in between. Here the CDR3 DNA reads TGTGCCAGCAGCTTGGGAAGGAATAGCAATCAGCCCCAGCATTTT. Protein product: CASSLGRNSNQPQHF.

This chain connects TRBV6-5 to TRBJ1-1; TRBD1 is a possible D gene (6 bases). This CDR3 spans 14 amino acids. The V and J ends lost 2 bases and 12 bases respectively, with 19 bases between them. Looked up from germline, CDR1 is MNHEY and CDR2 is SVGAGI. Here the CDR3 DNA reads TGTGCCAGCAGTTACCAACCGACAGGTTTAGGAACTTTCTTT. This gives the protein CASSYQPTGLGTFF.

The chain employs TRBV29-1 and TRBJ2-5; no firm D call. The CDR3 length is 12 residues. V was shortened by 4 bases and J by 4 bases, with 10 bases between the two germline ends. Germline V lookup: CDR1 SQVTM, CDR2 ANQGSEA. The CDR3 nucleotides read TGCAGCGTTGTGGAGCAGACAGAGACCCAGTACTTC. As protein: CSVVEQTETQYF.

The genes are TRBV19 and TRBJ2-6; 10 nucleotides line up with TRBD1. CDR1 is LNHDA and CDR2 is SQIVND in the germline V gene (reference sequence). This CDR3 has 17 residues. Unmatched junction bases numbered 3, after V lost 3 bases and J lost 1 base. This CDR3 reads CASSMGTGVSGANVLTF. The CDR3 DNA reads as TGTGCCAGTAGTATGGGGACAGGGGTTTCTGGGGCCAACGTCCTGACTTTC.

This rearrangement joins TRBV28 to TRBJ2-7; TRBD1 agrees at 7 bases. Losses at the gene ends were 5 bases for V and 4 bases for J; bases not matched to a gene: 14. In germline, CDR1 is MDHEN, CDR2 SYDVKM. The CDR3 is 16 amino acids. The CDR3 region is CASSTPAAGGLYEQYF. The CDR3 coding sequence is TGTGCCAGCAGTACACCGGCGGCAGGGGGTCTGTACGAGCAGTACTTC.

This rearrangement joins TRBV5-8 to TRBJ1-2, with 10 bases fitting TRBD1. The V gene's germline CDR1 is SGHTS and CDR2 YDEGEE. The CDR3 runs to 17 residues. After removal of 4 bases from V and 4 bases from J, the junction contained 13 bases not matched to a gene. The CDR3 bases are TGTGCCAGCAGCCCTCGACAGGGGGCCCCCTCGGTCTATGGCTACACCTTC. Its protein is CASSPRQGAPSVYGYTF.

The CDR3 here is CASSPGTSGIGTQYF. The DNA of the CDR3 is TGCGCCAGCAGCCCGGGGACTAGCGGGATAGGGACCCAGTACTTC. This sequence joins TRBV5-1 and TRBJ2-5; 13 bases are a match to TRBD2. The CDR3 extends over 15 amino acids. V lost 4 bases to trimming and J lost 7 bases; unmatched junction nucleotides: 7. Germline V gene sequence: CDR1 SGHRS, CDR2 YFSETQ.

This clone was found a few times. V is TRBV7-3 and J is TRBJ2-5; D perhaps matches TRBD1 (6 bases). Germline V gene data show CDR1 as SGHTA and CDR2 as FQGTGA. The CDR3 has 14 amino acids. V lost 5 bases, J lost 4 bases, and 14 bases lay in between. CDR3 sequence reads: CASSAQGRLETQYF. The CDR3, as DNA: TGTGCCAGCAGCGCCCAGGGGCGACTAGAGACCCAGTACTTC.

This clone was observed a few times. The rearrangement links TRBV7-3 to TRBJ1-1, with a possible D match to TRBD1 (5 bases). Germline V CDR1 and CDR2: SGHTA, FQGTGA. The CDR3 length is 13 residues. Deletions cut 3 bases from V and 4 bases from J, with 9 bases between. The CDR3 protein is CASSFATGTEAFF. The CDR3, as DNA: TGTGCCAGCAGCTTTGCAACAGGCACTGAAGCTTTCTTT.

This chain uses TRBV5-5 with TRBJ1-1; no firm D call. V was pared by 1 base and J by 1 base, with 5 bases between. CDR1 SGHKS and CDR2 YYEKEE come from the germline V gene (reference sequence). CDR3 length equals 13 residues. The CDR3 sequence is CASSLPGNTEAFF. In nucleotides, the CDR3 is TGTGCCAGCAGCTTGCCAGGGAACACTGAAGCTTTCTTT.

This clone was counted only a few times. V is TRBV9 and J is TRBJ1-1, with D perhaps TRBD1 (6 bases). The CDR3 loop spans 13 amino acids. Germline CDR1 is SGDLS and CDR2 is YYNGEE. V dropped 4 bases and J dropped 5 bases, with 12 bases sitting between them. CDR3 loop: CASSITGRTEAFF. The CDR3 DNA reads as TGTGCCAGCAGCATAACAGGGAGAACTGAAGCTTTCTTT.

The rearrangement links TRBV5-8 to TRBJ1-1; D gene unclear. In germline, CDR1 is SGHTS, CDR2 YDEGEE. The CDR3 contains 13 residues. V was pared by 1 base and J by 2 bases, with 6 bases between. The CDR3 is CASSLIPNTEAFF. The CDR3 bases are TGTGCCAGCAGCTTGATCCCAAACACTGAAGCTTTCTTT.

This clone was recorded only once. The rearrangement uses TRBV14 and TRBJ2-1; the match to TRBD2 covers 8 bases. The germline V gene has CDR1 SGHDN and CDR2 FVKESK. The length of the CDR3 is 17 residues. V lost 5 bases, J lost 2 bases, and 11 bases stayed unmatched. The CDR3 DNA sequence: TGTGCCAGCAGCGCAAGTATAGCGGGAAGGGCCTACAATGAGCAGTTCTTC. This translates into CASSASIAGRAYNEQFF. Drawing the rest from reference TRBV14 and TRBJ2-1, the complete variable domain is EAGVTQFPSHSVIEKGQTVTLRCDPISGHDNLYWYRRVMGKEIKFLLHFVKESKQDESGMPNNRFLAERTGGTYSTLKVQPAELEDSGVYFCASSASIAGRAYNEQFFGPGTRLTVL.

For the CDR3, the DNA is TGCGCCAGCAGCCAGGCTACTAGCGGGAGGGCGGGGTCAGATACGCAGTATTTT. Protein product: CASSQATSGRAGSDTQYF. The genes are TRBV4-1 and TRBJ2-3, with 13 bases fitting TRBD2. Germline values: CDR1 MGHRA, CDR2 YSYEKL. This CDR3 contains 18 residues. With V trimmed by 3 bases and J by 4 bases, 10 bases remained unmatched.

The chain's CDR3 is CASSPSPAGGLHEQYF. The CDR3 DNA reads TGTGCCAGCTCACCATCCCCGGCAGGGGGCCTACACGAGCAGTACTTC. The chain uses TRBV18 and TRBJ2-7; 8 bases line up with TRBD1. The CDR3 spans 16 residues. J lost 5 bases, V lost 2 bases, and 11 bases had no gene match. Per germline, CDR1 KGHSH and CDR2 LQKENI.

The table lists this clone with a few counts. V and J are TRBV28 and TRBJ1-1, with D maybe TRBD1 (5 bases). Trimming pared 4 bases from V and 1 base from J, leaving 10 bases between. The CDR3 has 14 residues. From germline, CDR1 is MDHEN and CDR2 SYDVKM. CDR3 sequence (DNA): TGTGCCAGCAGTTCCGGACACAAGAACACTGAAGCTTTCTTT. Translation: CASSSGHKNTEAFF.

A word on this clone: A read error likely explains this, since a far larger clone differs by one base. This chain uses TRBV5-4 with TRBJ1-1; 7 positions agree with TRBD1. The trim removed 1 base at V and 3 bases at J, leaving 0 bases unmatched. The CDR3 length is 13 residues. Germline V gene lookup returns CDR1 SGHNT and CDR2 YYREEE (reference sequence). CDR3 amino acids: CASSLTGDTEAFF. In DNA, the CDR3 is TGTGCCAGCAGCTTGACAGGGGACACTGAAGCTTTCTTT. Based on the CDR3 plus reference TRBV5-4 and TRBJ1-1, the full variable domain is ETGVTQSPTHLIKTRGQQVTLRCSSQSGHNTVSWYQQALGQGPQFIFQYYREEENGRGNFPPRFSGLQFPNYSSELNVNALELDDSALYLCASSLTGDTEAFFGQGTRLTVV.

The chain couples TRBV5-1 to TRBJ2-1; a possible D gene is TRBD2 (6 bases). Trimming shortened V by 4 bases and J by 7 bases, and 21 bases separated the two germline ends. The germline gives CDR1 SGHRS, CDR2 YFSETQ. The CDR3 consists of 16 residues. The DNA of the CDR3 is TGCGCCAGCAGCGCACAGTGGGGGGATCATGTGAATGAGCAGTTCTTC. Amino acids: CASSAQWGDHVNEQFF.

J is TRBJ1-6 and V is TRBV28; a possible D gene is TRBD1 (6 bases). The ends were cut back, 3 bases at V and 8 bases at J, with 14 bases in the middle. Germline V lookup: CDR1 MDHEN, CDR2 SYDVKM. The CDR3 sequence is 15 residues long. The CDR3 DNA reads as TGTGCCAGCAGTTTCCTGGGACGGACAGATTCACCCCTCCACTTT. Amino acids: CASSFLGRTDSPLHF.

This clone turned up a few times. Here the CDR3 reads CASKVNYGYTF. CDR3 nucleotides: TGTGCCAGCAAAGTTAACTATGGCTACACCTTC. The V call is TRBV2, the J call TRBJ1-2; D call uncertain. Trimming left V 7 bases short and J 1 base short, with 4 bases between. The CDR3 covers 11 residues. Germline V CDR1 and CDR2: SNHLY, FYNNEI.